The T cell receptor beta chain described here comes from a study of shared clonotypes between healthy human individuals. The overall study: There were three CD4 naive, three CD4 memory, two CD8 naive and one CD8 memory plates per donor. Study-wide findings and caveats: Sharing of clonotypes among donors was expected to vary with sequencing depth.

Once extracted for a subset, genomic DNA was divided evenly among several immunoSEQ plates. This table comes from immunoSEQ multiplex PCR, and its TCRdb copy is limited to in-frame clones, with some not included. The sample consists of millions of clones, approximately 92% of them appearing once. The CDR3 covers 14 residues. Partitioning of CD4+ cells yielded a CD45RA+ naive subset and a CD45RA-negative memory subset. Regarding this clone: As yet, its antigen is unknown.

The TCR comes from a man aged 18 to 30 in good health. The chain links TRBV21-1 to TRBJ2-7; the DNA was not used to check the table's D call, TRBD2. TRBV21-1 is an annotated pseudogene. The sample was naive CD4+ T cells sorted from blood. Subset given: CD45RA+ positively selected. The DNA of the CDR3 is TGTGCCAGCAGCAACGGGAGCTACTCCTACGAGCAGTACTTC. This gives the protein CASSNGSYSYEQYF.